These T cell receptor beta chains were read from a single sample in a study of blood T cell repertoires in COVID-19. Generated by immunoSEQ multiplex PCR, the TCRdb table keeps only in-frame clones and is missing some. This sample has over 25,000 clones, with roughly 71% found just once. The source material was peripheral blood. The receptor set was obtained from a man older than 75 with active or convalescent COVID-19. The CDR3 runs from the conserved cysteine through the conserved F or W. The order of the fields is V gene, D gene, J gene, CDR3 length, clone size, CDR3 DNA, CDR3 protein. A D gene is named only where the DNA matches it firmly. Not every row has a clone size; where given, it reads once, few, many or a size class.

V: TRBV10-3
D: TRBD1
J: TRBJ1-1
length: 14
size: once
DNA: TGTGCCATCAGTGATCAGGGGGGAAGGACTGAAGCTTTCTTT
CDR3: CAISDQGGRTEAFF

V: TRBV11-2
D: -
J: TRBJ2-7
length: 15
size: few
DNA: TGTGCCAGCAGCTTAGCCCCGGACAACTCCTACGAGCAGTACTTC
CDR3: CASSLAPDNSYEQYF

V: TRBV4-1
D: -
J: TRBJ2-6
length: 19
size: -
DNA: TGCGCCAGCAGCCAAGATTCGGACTTCGGGTACTCTGGGGCCAACGTCCTGACTTTC
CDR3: CASSQDSDFGYSGANVLTF

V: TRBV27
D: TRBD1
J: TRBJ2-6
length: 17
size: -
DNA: TGTGCCAGCAGTTGGCGGGACAGGGGGGCTGGGGCCAACGTCCTGACTTTC
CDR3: CASSWRDRGAGANVLTF

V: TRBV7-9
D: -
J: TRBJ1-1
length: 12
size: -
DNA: TGTGCCAGCAGACGGACAGTTGGTGAAGCTTTCTTT
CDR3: CASRRTVGEAFF

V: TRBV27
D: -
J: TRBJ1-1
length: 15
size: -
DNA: TGTGCCAGCAGGCCACTTGGACAGATGAACACTGAAGCTTTCTTT
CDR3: CASRPLGQMNTEAFF

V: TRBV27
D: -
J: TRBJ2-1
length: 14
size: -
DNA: TGTGCCAGCAGTTCCAGGGAACTCCACAATGAGCAGTTCTTC
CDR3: CASSSRELHNEQFF

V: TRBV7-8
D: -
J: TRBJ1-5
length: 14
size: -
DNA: TGTGCCAGCAGCTTATCAGGAAAGGGGCAGCCCCAGCATTTT
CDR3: CASSLSGKGQPQHF

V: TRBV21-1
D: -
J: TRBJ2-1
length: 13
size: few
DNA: TGTGCCAGCGGGTGGAGCTCCTACAATGAGCAGTTCTTC
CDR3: CASGWSSYNEQFF

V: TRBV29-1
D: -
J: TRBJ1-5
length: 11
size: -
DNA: TGCAGCGTTGGACAGTATCAGCCCCAGCATTTT
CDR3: CSVGQYQPQHF

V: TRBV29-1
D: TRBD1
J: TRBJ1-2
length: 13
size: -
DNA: TGCAGCGTGTCAACAGGGGGAACCTATGGCTACACCTTC
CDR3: CSVSTGGTYGYTF

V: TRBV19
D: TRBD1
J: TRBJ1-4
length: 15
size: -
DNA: TGTGCCAGTAGTATAGACGGGACAGGGTCGTTCGGACTGTTTTTT
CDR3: CASSIDGTGSFGLFF

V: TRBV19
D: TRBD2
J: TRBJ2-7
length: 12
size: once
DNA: TGTGCCTCTAGCGGTTCCCCCTACGAGCAGTACTTC
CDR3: CASSGSPYEQYF

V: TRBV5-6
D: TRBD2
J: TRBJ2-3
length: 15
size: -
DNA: TGTGCCAGCAGCTCTCGGCGGGAGGTTACAGATACGCAGTATTTT
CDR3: CASSSRREVTDTQYF

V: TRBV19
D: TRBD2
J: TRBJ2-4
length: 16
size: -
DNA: TGTGCCAGTAGCTCCTTCGGTAGCGGGGCTACAAACATTCAGTACTTC
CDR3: CASSSFGSGATNIQYF

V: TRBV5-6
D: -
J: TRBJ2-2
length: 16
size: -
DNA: TGTGCCAGCAGCTCCATCGTAGTATGGGGGGCCGGGGAGCTGTTTTTT
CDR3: CASSSIVVWGAGELFF

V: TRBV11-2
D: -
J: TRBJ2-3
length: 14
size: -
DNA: TGTGCCAGCAGCTGGAAGACTAGCACAGATACGCAGTATTTT
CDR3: CASSWKTSTDTQYF

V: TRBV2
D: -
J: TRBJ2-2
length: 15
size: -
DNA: TGTGCCAGCAGGCAGCTAGGGGGTGACACCGGGGAGCTGTTTTTT
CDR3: CASRQLGGDTGELFF

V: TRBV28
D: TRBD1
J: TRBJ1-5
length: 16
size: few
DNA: TGTGCCAGCAGTGGCTGGACAGGGGGGAGCAATCAGCCCCAGCATTTT
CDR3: CASSGWTGGSNQPQHF

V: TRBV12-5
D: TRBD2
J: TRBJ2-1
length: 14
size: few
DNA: TGTGCTAGTGGATCTAGCGGGGGGGACAATGAGCAGTTCTTC
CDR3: CASGSSGGDNEQFF

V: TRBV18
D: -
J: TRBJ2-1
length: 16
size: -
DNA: TGTGCCAGCTCACCACCGTTTTCGCGATCGCCCCGTGAGCAGTTCTTC
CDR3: CASSPPFSRSPREQFF

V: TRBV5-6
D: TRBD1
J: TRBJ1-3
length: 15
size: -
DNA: TGTGCCAGCAGCTGGGACAGGGGGCAAGGAAACACCATATATTTT
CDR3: CASSWDRGQGNTIYF

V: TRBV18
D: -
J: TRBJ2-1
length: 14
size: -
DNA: TGTGCCAGCTCACCACCGCAAGGGAGCCTTGAGCAGTTCTTC
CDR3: CASSPPQGSLEQFF

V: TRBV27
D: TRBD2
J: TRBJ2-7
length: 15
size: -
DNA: TGTGCCAGCAGTTTATTCGGGGGGGGCCGCTACGAGCAGTACTTC
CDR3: CASSLFGGGRYEQYF

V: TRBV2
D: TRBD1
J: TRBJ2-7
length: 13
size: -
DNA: TGTGCCACCCAAGGGACAGGGGTGCACGAGCAGTACTTC
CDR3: CATQGTGVHEQYF

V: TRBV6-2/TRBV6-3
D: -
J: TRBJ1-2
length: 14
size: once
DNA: TGTGCCAGCAGTTATGGGGACTCTAACTATGGCTACACCTTC
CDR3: CASSYGDSNYGYTF

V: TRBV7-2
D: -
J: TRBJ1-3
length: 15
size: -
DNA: TGTGCCAGCAGCTTAGCGCCGGGCTCTGGAAACACCATATATTTT
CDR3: CASSLAPGSGNTIYF

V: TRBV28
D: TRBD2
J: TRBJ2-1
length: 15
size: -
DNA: TGTGCCAGCAGTTCCACGACTAGCGGGAGGGGTGAGCAGTTCTTC
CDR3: CASSSTTSGRGEQFF

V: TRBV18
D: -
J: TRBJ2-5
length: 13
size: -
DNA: TGTGCCAGCTCACCACAGGGAGCCGAGACCCAGTACTTC
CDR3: CASSPQGAETQYF

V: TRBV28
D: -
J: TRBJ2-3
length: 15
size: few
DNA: TGTGCCAGCAGTTTCCGGCAGGCCGGCACAGATACGCAGTATTTT
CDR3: CASSFRQAGTDTQYF

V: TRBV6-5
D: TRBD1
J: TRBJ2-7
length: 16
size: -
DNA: TGTGCCAGCAGTTACTCGTCCTCAGGGGGAACCTACGAGCAGTACTTC
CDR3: CASSYSSSGGTYEQYF

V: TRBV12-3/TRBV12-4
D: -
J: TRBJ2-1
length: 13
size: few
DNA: TGTGCCGGCAGTTCCAGGGGACCCAATGAGCAGTTCTTC
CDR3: CAGSSRGPNEQFF

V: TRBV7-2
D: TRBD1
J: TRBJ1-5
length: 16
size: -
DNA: TGTGCCAGCAGCTTAGTACTTGACAGGGGTTACCAGCCCCAGCATTTT
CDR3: CASSLVLDRGYQPQHF

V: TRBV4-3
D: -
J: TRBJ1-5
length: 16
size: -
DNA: TGCGCCAGCAGCCAAGATCATGAACAGGGACATCAGCCCCAGCATTTT
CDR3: CASSQDHEQGHQPQHF

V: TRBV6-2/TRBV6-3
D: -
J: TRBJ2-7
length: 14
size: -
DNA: TGTGCCAGCAGTTATAGGGGTTTTTCCTACGAGCAGTACTTC
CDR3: CASSYRGFSYEQYF

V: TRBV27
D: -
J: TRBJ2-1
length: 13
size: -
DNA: TGTGCCACCGCAGGAGCGGGTTGGAATGAGCAGTTCTTC
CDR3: CATAGAGWNEQFF

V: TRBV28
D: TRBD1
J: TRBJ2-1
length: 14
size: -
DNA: TGTGCCAGCAAAATAGGACAGGGGTACAATGAGCAGTTCTTC
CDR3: CASKIGQGYNEQFF

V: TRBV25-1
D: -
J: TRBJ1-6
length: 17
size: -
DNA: TGTGCCAGCAGGGACAGCGGTAGCAGCCTCCTCAATTCACCCCTCCACTTT
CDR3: CASRDSGSSLLNSPLHF

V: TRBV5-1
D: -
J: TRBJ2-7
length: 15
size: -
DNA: TGCGCCAGCAGCTTGGCCCTTACGGCGGGATACGAGCAGTACTTC
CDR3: CASSLALTAGYEQYF

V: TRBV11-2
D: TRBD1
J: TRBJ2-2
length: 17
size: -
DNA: TGTGCCAGCAGCTTAGTGCGACAGGGCGAGAACACCGGGGAGCTGTTTTTT
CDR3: CASSLVRQGENTGELFF

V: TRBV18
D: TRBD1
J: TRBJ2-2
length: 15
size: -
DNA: TGTGCCAGCTCGCGAACCGCAGGGGGCGAGGGGGAGCTGTTTTTT
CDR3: CASSRTAGGEGELFF

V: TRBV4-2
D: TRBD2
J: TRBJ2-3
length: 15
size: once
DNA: TGTGCCAGCAAGAAGAGGACTAGCGCCGCAGATACGCAGTATTTT
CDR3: CASKKRTSAADTQYF

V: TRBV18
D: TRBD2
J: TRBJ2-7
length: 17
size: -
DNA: TGTGCCAGCTCACCGACTAGCGGGAGGGCTCAGTCGCGGGAGCAGTACTTC
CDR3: CASSPTSGRAQSREQYF

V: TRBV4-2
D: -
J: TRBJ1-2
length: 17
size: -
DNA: TGTGCCAGCAGCCAAGTGTTTTGGGACATAAGGTTTTCTGGCTACACCTTC
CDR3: CASSQVFWDIRFSGYTF

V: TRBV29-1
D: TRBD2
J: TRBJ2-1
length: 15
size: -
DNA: TGCAGCGCGGCTAGACTAGCGGGGGTCGACAATGAGCAGTTCTTC
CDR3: CSAARLAGVDNEQFF

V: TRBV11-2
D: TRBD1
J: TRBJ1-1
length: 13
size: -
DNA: TGTGCCAGCATAGGACAGGGGAACACTGAAGCTTTCTTT
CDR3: CASIGQGNTEAFF

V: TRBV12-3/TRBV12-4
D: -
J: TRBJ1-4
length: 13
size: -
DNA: TGTGCCAGCGTAAGGACATCTAATGAAAAACTGTTTTTT
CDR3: CASVRTSNEKLFF

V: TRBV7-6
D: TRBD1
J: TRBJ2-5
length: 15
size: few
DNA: TGTGCCAGCAGCTTTCCCGGGACAGAAAAAGAGACCCAGTACTTC
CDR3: CASSFPGTEKETQYF

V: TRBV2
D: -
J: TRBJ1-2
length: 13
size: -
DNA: TGTGCCAGCAGGTCGTCCAGGGACTATGGCTACACCTTC
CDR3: CASRSSRDYGYTF

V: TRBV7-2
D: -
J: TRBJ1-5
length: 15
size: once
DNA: TGTGCCAGCAGCCCCATGGACAGCAGCAATCAGCCCCAGCATTTT
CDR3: CASSPMDSSNQPQHF

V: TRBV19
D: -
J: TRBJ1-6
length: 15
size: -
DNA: TGTGCCAGTAAAGTAGATAGCTCCTATAATTCACCCCTCCACTTT
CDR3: CASKVDSSYNSPLHF

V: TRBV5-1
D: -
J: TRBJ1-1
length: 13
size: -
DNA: TGCGCCAGCAGCCAGAGGACGGGGACTGAAGCTTTCTTT
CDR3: CASSQRTGTEAFF